The 12 T cell receptor beta chains presented below share a single source sample, sequenced in a study of blood T cells in healthy people across ages. Next came a second PCR, run for about 6 to 12 cycles, which used a sample-barcoded 5' primer along with a J-beta primer mix. Using its own MiXCR run on the 5' RACE reads, TCRdb lists one record per CDR3 protein. The sample lists fewer than 700,000 distinct CDR3 sequences, roughly 43% occurring once. Sequencing was carried out using blood. The source of these receptors is a man at least 80 years old in good health.

The V gene is TRBV29-1, the J gene TRBJ2-1; a possible D gene is TRBD1 (6 bases). Trimming cost V 6 bases and J 0 bases, with 12 bases left between them. Germline V gene lookup returns CDR1 SQVTM and CDR2 ANQGSEA. This CDR3 comprises 14 residues. Here the CDR3 reads CSVKGESSYNEQFF. CDR3 DNA sequence: TGCAGCGTGAAGGGGGAGAGCTCCTACAATGAGCAGTTCTTC.

This clonotype was observed a handful of times. The rearrangement uses TRBV6-5 and TRBJ2-7; no firm D call. Between the trimmed V and J ends, which lost 6 bases and 7 bases, there was a span of 22 bases. The length of the CDR3 is 15 residues. Germline CDR1 and CDR2: MNHEY and SVGAGI. CDR3 in amino acids: CASSPDYSQFREQYF. The CDR3 DNA reads as TGTGCCAGCAGCCCTGATTACTCACAGTTCAGGGAGCAGTACTTC.

V gene TRBV5-1 combines with J gene TRBJ2-1, with 9 positions matching TRBD1. The trim removed 0 bases at V and 7 bases at J, leaving 2 bases unmatched. CDR3 length: 14 amino acids. Germline CDR1 is SGHRS and CDR2 is YFSETQ. The CDR3 DNA follows: TGCGCCAGCAGCTTGGACAGGGGGCGAAATGAGCAGTTCTTC. Encoded protein: CASSLDRGRNEQFF. Using reference TRBV5-1 and TRBJ2-1 for the parts outside the CDR3, the full variable domain is KAGVTQTPRYLIKTRGQQVTLSCSPISGHRSVSWYQQTPGQGLQFLFEYFSETQRNKGNFPGRFSGRQFSNSRSEMNVSTLELGDSALYLCASSLDRGRNEQFFGPGTRLTVL.

This rearrangement joins TRBV18 to TRBJ2-2; D ambiguous. This CDR3 is 13 amino acids long. CDR1 is KGHSH, CDR2 LQKENI, per germline. The germline V and J ends were trimmed by 2 bases and 4 bases, with 5 bases remaining between them. Here the CDR3 reads CASSPATTGELFF. The CDR3 DNA is TGTGCCAGCTCACCAGCAACCACCGGGGAGCTGTTTTTT.

This clonotype appeared a single time. At one end, the junction sequence differs from germline, possibly due to a read error. The genes are TRBV11-2 and TRBJ2-7; D gene ambiguous. The J call is uncertain, as TRBJ2-5 better fits the DNA end. Per the germline V gene, CDR1 is SGHAT and CDR2 is FQNNGV. This CDR3 has 12 residues. The CDR3 here is CASSLDRGTQYF. CDR3 coding DNA: TGTGCCAGTAGCTTGGACCGAGGGACCCAGTACTTC.

This clonotype was observed a handful of times. This chain connects TRBV20-1 to TRBJ2-7, with 9 bases lining up with TRBD2. There are 13 residues in the CDR3. J gave up 0 bases and V 7 bases, and 4 bases lay outside the gene matches. Germline CDR1 DFQATT, CDR2 SNEGSKA (reference sequence). This CDR3 reads CSGLAVSSYEQYF. The CDR3 bases are TGCAGTGGACTAGCGGTTAGCTCCTACGAGCAGTACTTC.

This chain links TRBV12-3 or TRBV12-4 with TRBJ1-2; TRBD1 aligns across 7 bases. Trimming took 2 bases from V and 7 from J; bases not matched to a gene: 7. The CDR3 runs 14 residues. The CDR3 sequence: CASSLSDRASGYTF. CDR3 DNA sequence: TGTGCCAGCAGTTTAAGTGACAGGGCTAGTGGCTACACCTTC.

The sample holds a few counts of this clonotype. The rearrangement joins TRBV20-1 to TRBJ2-7; TRBD1 agrees at 8 bases. The CDR3 extends over 12 amino acids. Germline V gives CDR1 DFQATT, CDR2 SNEGSKA (reference sequence). Unmatched junction bases numbered 6, after V lost 5 bases and J lost 6 bases. CDR3 loop: CSAPATGGEQYF. The CDR3 DNA is TGCAGTGCTCCGGCCACAGGGGGCGAGCAGTACTTC.

The chain combines TRBV7-2 with TRBJ2-3; TRBD2 matches 9 bases. There are 16 residues in the CDR3. V lost 3 bases and J lost 3; bases outside the gene matches: 7. The germline V gene encodes CDR1 SGHTA and CDR2 FQGNSA. The CDR3 loop reads CASSFIAGVQTDTQYF. For the CDR3, the DNA is TGTGCCAGCAGCTTCATAGCGGGAGTCCAGACAGATACGCAGTATTTT.

The chain is built from TRBV29-1 and TRBJ2-7; D perhaps matches TRBD2 (6 bases). The germline CDR1 and CDR2 sequences are SQVTM and ANQGSEA. The V end lost 8 bases, the J end lost 2 bases, and 13 bases lay between the germline ends. The CDR3 consists of 12 residues. CDR3 residues: CSITRGPYEQYF. The DNA of the CDR3 is TGCAGCATCACGCGGGGTCCCTACGAGCAGTACTTC.

The J gene is TRBJ1-2, the V gene TRBV29-1; D not certain. The CDR3 has 13 residues. Trimming took off 1 base at V and 4 bases at J, with 10 bases between the two ends. CDR1 SQVTM and CDR2 ANQGSEA come from the germline V gene. The CDR3 coding sequence is TGCAGCGTTGAAGGCGGCAGTATCTATGGCTACACCTTC. Protein: CSVEGGSIYGYTF.

The chain recombines TRBV3-1 with TRBJ2-1; 8 nucleotides align to TRBD1. The CDR3 is 17 residues long. The junction had 18 bases not matched to a gene; V was cut back by 4 bases and J by 10 bases. CDR1 is LGHDT, CDR2 YNNKEL, per germline (reference sequence). In DNA form, the CDR3 reads TGTGCCAGCAGCCCCCAGGGGGCGCGACGGGCTCTAAAAGAGCAGTTCTTC. It is translated as CASSPQGARRALKEQFF.